The following is a TCR beta chain sequence with its context. Its target is unknown. This sample was taken from a study of a mutant IDH1 vaccine in newly diagnosed glioma. Study-level background: Pretreatment consisted of radiotherapy, temozolomide, or both, with most receiving both. The study, taken as a whole, reports: Pseudoprogression looked unconnected to shifts in top peripheral T cell clonotypes.

The germline V gene has CDR1 SGHTA and CDR2 FQGNSA. CDR3 length: 15 amino acids. J lost 8 bases, V lost 5 bases, and 9 bases had no gene match. Stated time point: week 35, safety follow-up. Vaccinated patients received 300 ug of mutant IDH1 20-mer peptide per dose, with topical imiquimod. The protocol was immunoSEQ multiplex PCR, while the TCRdb copy is restricted to in-frame clones and leaves out a portion. The sample lists some 33,000 clones, 78% occurring once. This TCR was recovered from a woman aged 40 to 50 with glioma. The J gene is TRBJ1-6, the V gene TRBV7-2, with 7 bases matching TRBD1. The material sequenced was PBMCs, taken from a glioma patient whose treatment included an IDH1 peptide vaccine. The CDR3 DNA sequence: TGTGCCAGCAGCCCCGGACAGGCGAGTGATTCACCCCTCCACTTT. This sequence encodes CASSPGQASDSPLHF. The full variable domain, its missing parts supplied by reference TRBV7-2 and TRBJ1-6, is GAGVSQSPSNKVTEKGKDVELRCDPISGHTALYWYRQSLGQGLEFLIYFQGNSAPDKSGLPSDRFSAERTGGSVSTLTIQRTQQEDSAVYLCASSPGQASDSPLHFGNGTRLTVT.